These 10 T cell receptor beta chains were sequenced from one sample in a study of T-cell reconstitution after alpha-beta-depleted transplantation in children. Preparation of the TCRbeta library was carried out with unique molecular identifiers. TCRdb ran MiXCR on the PCR reads and lists one entry per CDR3 protein. The sample carries over 450,000 distinct CDR3 sequences, 8% to 11% recorded once. Specimen: PBMCs, collected before TCRalphabeta/CD19-depleted stem cell transplant. All receptors come from a child under 10 years old with inherited bone marrow failure, due to receive a stem cell transplant.

This clonotype was seen ten or more times. The chain links TRBV7-2 to TRBJ2-7; a possible D gene is TRBD2 (5 bases). The CDR3 contains 15 residues. V lost 7 bases and J 0 bases, leaving 16 bases between the germline ends. Germline assignment: CDR1 SGHTA and CDR2 FQGNSA. CDR3 DNA sequence: TGTGCCAGCACCTTGAGCGGCAGCCTCTCCTACGAGCAGTACTTC. Protein product: CASTLSGSLSYEQYF.

In its sample, this clonotype was seen many times. The rearrangement links TRBV20-1 to TRBJ1-2; 7 bases are shared with TRBD1. In germline, CDR1 is DFQATT, CDR2 SNEGSKA (reference sequence). The CDR3 runs to 12 residues. The J segment lost 5 bases and the V segment lost 3 bases, leaving 3 bases of the junction unmatched. Here the CDR3 reads CSARGDSYGYTF. CDR3 in DNA: TGCAGTGCTAGGGGGGACAGTTATGGCTACACCTTC.

This clonotype was recorded many times. The V gene is TRBV15, the J gene TRBJ2-1, with no clear D. Trimming took 0 bases from V and 6 from J, leaving 9 bases between them. The CDR3 extends over 14 amino acids. Germline V gene lookup returns CDR1 LNHNV and CDR2 YYDKDF (reference sequence). DNA for the CDR3: TGTGCCACCAGCAGAGATCCGGTGTTCAATGAGCAGTTCTTC. The encoded protein is CATSRDPVFNEQFF.

In its sample, this clonotype was seen many times. The genes are TRBV20-1 and TRBJ1-2; D may be TRBD1 (6 bases). The length of the CDR3 is 15 residues. V gave up 1 base and J gave up 6 bases, with 18 bases separating them. Germline V gene lookup returns CDR1 DFQATT and CDR2 SNEGSKA (reference sequence). The CDR3: CSARVHRAPKHGYTF. The CDR3 coding sequence is TGCAGTGCTAGAGTACACAGGGCCCCGAAGCATGGCTACACCTTC.

This clonotype has ten or more counts. The chain employs TRBV18 and TRBJ2-6, with D perhaps matching TRBD1 (6 bases). V was trimmed by 3 bases and J by 1 base, leaving 13 bases between them. Germline V CDR1 and CDR2: KGHSH, LQKENI. The CDR3 consists of 17 residues. The CDR3 bases are TGTGCCAGCTCACCTCGTACAGGGTCGTCTGGGGCCAACGTCCTGACTTTC. It is translated as CASSPRTGSSGANVLTF.

This clonotype was recorded many times. V usage is TRBV20-1 and J usage is TRBJ2-6, with 7 bases matching TRBD1. Germline assignment: CDR1 DFQATT and CDR2 SNEGSKA (reference sequence). V dropped 6 bases and J dropped 1; count of bases not matched to a gene: 3. This CDR3 comprises 14 residues. The CDR3 DNA reads as TGCAGTGCAAAACAGGGGTCTGGGGCCAACGTCCTGACTTTC. Protein: CSAKQGSGANVLTF.

Ten or more counts support this clonotype. This chain uses TRBV4-1 with TRBJ1-4; 8 bases are shared with TRBD1. The V segment lost 0 bases and the J segment 8 bases; nucleotides outside the gene matches: 8. Germline lookup yields CDR1 MGHRA and CDR2 YSYEKL. There are 16 residues in the CDR3. Here the CDR3 DNA reads TGCGCCAGCAGCCAAGATCCCCAGGGGGCAGTCGAAAAACTGTTTTTT. Translating gives CASSQDPQGAVEKLFF.

In this sample, this clonotype turned up many times. The chain joins TRBV14 to TRBJ2-5, with D perhaps TRBD2 (5 bases). The CDR3 is 15 residues long. Trimming pared 1 base from V and 5 bases from J, leaving 14 bases between. Germline V lookup: CDR1 SGHDN, CDR2 FVKESK. CDR3 nucleotide sequence: TGTGCCAGCAGCCAAGGGCACACCCCGGGGGAGACCCAGTACTTC. Protein sequence: CASSQGHTPGETQYF.

This clonotype has at least ten counts. The V call is TRBV10-3, the J call TRBJ2-3, with 13 positions matching TRBD2. After removal of 4 bases from V and 1 base from J, the junction contained 2 bases not matched to a gene. This CDR3 region has 16 residues. Germline V lookup: CDR1 ENHRY, CDR2 SYGVKD. CDR3 amino acids: CAISGTSGGRTDTQYF. The CDR3 nucleotides read TGTGCCATCAGTGGGACTAGCGGGGGACGCACAGATACGCAGTATTTT.

This clonotype was found many times. The chain uses TRBV3-1 and TRBJ2-7, with TRBD2 as a possible D gene (7 bases). Trimming pared 0 bases from V and 3 bases from J, leaving 15 bases between. Germline V gene sequence: CDR1 LGHDT, CDR2 YNNKEL (reference sequence). The CDR3 has 16 residues. The CDR3 nucleotides read TGTGCCAGCAGCCAAGATCAGGGGAGGGAGATCTACGAGCAGTACTTC. It codes for CASSQDQGREIYEQYF.